The 18 T cell receptor beta chains below all came from one sample that was sequenced in a study of neurological immune-mediated disorders. TCRdb ran MiXCR on the 5' RACE reads and lists one entry per CDR3 protein. The data contain 45,000 to 55,000 distinct CDR3 sequences, 10% of them singletons. The sequenced sample was PBMCs. Source of these receptors: a woman aged 40 to 50 with HTLV-1-associated myelopathy (HAM/TSP).

This clonotype has a count of ten or more. V gene TRBV11-2 combines with J gene TRBJ2-7, with a tentative D call TRBD1 (5 bases). Trimming removed 2 bases at V and 5 bases at J, with 10 bases between. This CDR3 spans 13 amino acids. Per the germline V gene, CDR1 is SGHAT and CDR2 is FQNNGV. Written as DNA, the CDR3 is TGTGCCAGCAGCTTACCAGGGCGCCACGAGCAGTACTTC. Translation gives CASSLPGRHEQYF.

This clonotype was recorded at least ten times. V gene TRBV5-1 combines with J gene TRBJ1-2; a possible D gene is TRBD1 (6 bases). Trimming left V 4 bases short and J 8 bases short, with 21 bases between. The CDR3 is made up of 15 amino acids. Germline V lookup: CDR1 SGHRS, CDR2 YFSETQ. The CDR3 DNA sequence: TGCGCCAGCAGCGGCGGACAGCGACCCTGGGAGGGCTACACCTTC. Encoded protein: CASSGGQRPWEGYTF.

This clonotype was recorded many times. The chain combines TRBV4-1 with TRBJ1-5; D gene unclear. Germline values: CDR1 MGHRA, CDR2 YSYEKL. V dropped 4 bases and J dropped 5 bases, with 9 bases sitting between them. CDR3 length: 13 amino acids. CDR3 in amino acids: CASSRQGHQPQHF. The CDR3 coding sequence is TGCGCCAGCAGCCGACAAGGGCATCAGCCCCAGCATTTT.

This clonotype occurred many times. The V gene is TRBV5-1, the J gene TRBJ2-5; D remains ambiguous. The germline V gene encodes CDR1 SGHRS and CDR2 YFSETQ. Trimming took 0 bases from V and 2 from J, leaving 8 bases between them. The CDR3 runs 14 residues. CDR3: CASSLEAGQETQYF. The CDR3 DNA is TGCGCCAGCAGCTTGGAGGCAGGACAAGAGACCCAGTACTTC.

This clonotype was found many times. The V and J genes are TRBV11-2 and TRBJ1-6; D call uncertain. Trimming shortened V by 5 bases and J by 7 bases, and 21 bases separated the two germline ends. Germline CDR1 SGHAT, CDR2 FQNNGV. CDR3 length: 17 residues. This CDR3 is CASSTLRGPRENSPLHF. In nucleotides, the CDR3 is TGTGCCAGCAGCACCTTACGCGGGCCGAGAGAAAATTCACCCCTCCACTTT.

This clonotype was found many times. The chain carries TRBV7-2 and TRBJ2-2; 8 positions match TRBD2. The CDR3 has 17 residues. Trimming at V came to 5 bases and at J to 3 bases, leaving 11 bases not matched to a gene. Germline V gene sequence: CDR1 SGHTA, CDR2 FQGNSA. The CDR3 DNA reads TGTGCCAGCAGCATAGAGTATAGCGGGGTTGACACCGGGGAGCTGTTTTTT. It codes for CASSIEYSGVDTGELFF.

This clonotype came up many times. The CDR3: CASSLYGGDYYNEQFF. DNA for the CDR3: TGTGCCAGCAGCTTATACGGGGGGGATTACTACAATGAGCAGTTCTTC. The rearrangement uses TRBV7-3 and TRBJ2-1; 8 nucleotides match TRBD2. CDR3 length equals 16 residues. V shed 2 bases and J 3 bases; nucleotides not matched to a gene: 6. CDR1 and CDR2 (germline): SGHTA, FQGTGA. Full variable domain (rest looked up from reference TRBV7-3 and TRBJ2-1): GAGVSQTPSNKVTEKGKYVELRCDPISGHTALYWYRQSLGQGPEFLIYFQGTGAADDSGLPNDRFFAVRPEGSVSTLKIQRTERGDSAVYLCASSLYGGDYYNEQFFGPGTRLTVL.

Remarks on this clonotype: The junction differs from germline at one of its ends, possibly a read error. V is TRBV5-1 and J is TRBJ2-3, with D perhaps assigned TRBD1 or TRBD2 (5 bases each). Germline-derived CDR1 and CDR2 are SGHRS and YFSETQ. The CDR3 contains 15 residues. The CDR3 DNA sequence: TGCGCCAACAGCTTGGACCAAGGGACGACAGATACGCAGTATTTT. Protein: CANSLDQGTTDTQYF.

This clonotype was detected ten times or more. The chain uses TRBV7-2 and TRBJ2-3; no firm D call. CDR3 length: 14 residues. V shed 7 bases and J shed 6 bases, with 17 bases lying between them. Per the germline V gene, CDR1 is SGHTA and CDR2 is FQGNSA. The CDR3 here is CASTAMAVLDTQYF. The CDR3 bases are TGTGCCAGCACCGCGATGGCTGTTCTTGATACGCAGTATTTT.

This clonotype was observed at least ten times. The chain recombines TRBV11-2 with TRBJ2-1; D is uncertain. The V gene lost 0 bases and the J gene lost 10 bases, with 10 bases spanning the gap. This CDR3 contains 13 residues. Germline assignment: CDR1 SGHAT and CDR2 FQNNGV. The DNA of the CDR3 is TGTGCCAGCAGCTTAGATTTGGGGTCGGAGCAGTTCTTC. Its translation is CASSLDLGSEQFF.

This clonotype has ten or more counts. The rearrangement uses TRBV25-1 and TRBJ1-4; perhaps TRBD1 as D (5 bases). CDR3 length: 13 residues. The V end lost 3 bases, the J end lost 8 bases, and 10 bases lay between the germline ends. The germline gives CDR1 MGHDK, CDR2 SYGVNS. In DNA, the CDR3 is TGTGCCAGCAGTGAGGGGCTTAAGGAAAAACTGTTTTTT. Translated: CASSEGLKEKLFF.

This clonotype was seen many times. The chain combines TRBV3-1 with TRBJ2-5; TRBD2 aligns across 13 bases. The J segment lost 3 bases and the V segment lost 1 base, leaving 8 bases of the junction unmatched. The CDR3 length is 18 residues. Per germline, CDR1 LGHDT and CDR2 YNNKEL (reference sequence). CDR3 loop: CASSQARPGTSGEETQYF. CDR3 nucleotides: TGTGCCAGCAGCCAAGCGAGGCCCGGGACTAGCGGGGAAGAGACCCAGTACTTC.

This clonotype was seen many times. The genes are TRBV5-5 and TRBJ2-2, with 12 positions matching TRBD1. This CDR3 contains 16 residues. After removal of 4 bases from V and 4 bases from J, the junction contained 5 bases not matched to a gene. CDR1 is SGHKS and CDR2 is YYEKEE in the germline V gene (reference sequence). The CDR3 sequence is CASSQGQGASTGELFF. CDR3 nucleotide sequence: TGTGCCAGCAGCCAGGGACAGGGGGCGAGCACCGGGGAGCTGTTTTTT.

Ten or more counts support this clonotype. This chain links TRBV6-5 with TRBJ2-7; perhaps TRBD2 as D (7 bases). The V gene's germline CDR1 is MNHEY and CDR2 SVGAGI. The ends were cut back, 2 bases at V and 4 bases at J, with 15 bases in the middle. This CDR3 spans 15 amino acids. CDR3 region: CASSYGRGGGYEQYF. The CDR3 nucleotides read TGTGCCAGCAGTTACGGCAGGGGAGGGGGGTACGAGCAGTACTTC.

In its sample, this clonotype was seen once. Here the CDR3 DNA reads TGCAGCGTTGAAGCGGGCAGGGGGCTGTTTGGTACGCAGTATTTT. Its protein product is CSVEAGRGLFGTQYF. The V and J genes are TRBV29-1 and TRBJ2-3, with 8 bases fitting TRBD1. Germline lookup yields CDR1 SQVTM and CDR2 ANQGSEA. The CDR3 is made up of 15 amino acids. Trimming removed 1 base from V and 8 bases from J; junction bases left unmatched: 11.

On this clonotype itself: Because the CDR3's place on the DNA is in doubt, the DNA is left out and the CDR3 is given as listed by TCRdb. The chain is built from TRBV5-1 and TRBJ2-7; the D segment call TRBD1 is taken from the table without a DNA check. The CDR3 is made up of 21 amino acids, end residues included. Germline lookup yields CDR1 SGHRS and CDR2 YFSETQ. CDR3 protein: CASSFYICSALRPAGAHEQYF.

In its sample, this clonotype was seen many times. DNA of the CDR3: TGTGCCAGCAGCAAAGGGGTCTCTCTCTACGAGCAGTACTTC. Protein: CASSKGVSLYEQYF. The chain uses TRBV21-1 and TRBJ2-7. TRBV21-1 constitutes a pseudogene. The CDR3 is made up of 14 amino acids.

Points on this clonotype: One end of the junction does not line up with germline, which may come from a read error. V is TRBV4-2 and J is TRBJ1-6, with D hard to call. Per the germline V gene, CDR1 is LGHNA and CDR2 is YNFKEQ. The CDR3 has 14 residues. The CDR3 DNA sequence: TGTTCCAGCAGCCAAGAAAGGGAAAATTCACCCCTCCACTTT. Translation: CSSSQERENSPLHF.